This T cell receptor beta chain emerged from a study of T cells in Graves' hyperthyroidism and ophthalmopathy. General study results and limits: Researchers found most expanded thyroid clonotypes above 0.001 in blood as well.

Germline V gives CDR1 LNHNV, CDR2 YYDKDF (reference sequence). The germline V and J ends were trimmed by 4 bases and 3 bases, with 10 bases remaining between them. The CDR3 runs to 14 residues. Amplification of TCR beta CDR3 regions used RNA as the template. A set of HTBI primers served as the primers for a first-round RT-PCR of the TCR CDR3. Using its own MiXCR run on the multiplex PCR reads, TCRdb lists one record per CDR3 protein. The sample shows approximately 640,000 distinct CDR3 sequences, over 40% of them seen only once. This clonotype is medium-sized by share. Its antigen is undetermined. Sequencing was done on a sample of peripheral blood or thyroid tissue (not recorded which). The sequence came from an adult man with Graves' disease, either hyperthyroidism or ophthalmopathy (not recorded which). The rearrangement joins TRBV15 to TRBJ1-5, with unresolved D. The CDR3 region is CATSTGRFNQPQHF. For the CDR3, the DNA is TGTGCCACCAGCACTGGACGGTTCAATCAGCCCCAGCATTTT.